Below are 8 T cell receptor beta chains sequenced from a single sample in a study of response to subunit inactivated influenza vaccine. TCRdb itself ran the RT-PCR reads through MiXCR, one entry per CDR3 protein. The table shows 500,000 to 700,000 distinct CDR3 sequences, with around 21% occurring only once. Another study also made use of these data, one on T cells expressing NK-cell markers. From that paper: For TCR beta, cDNA was produced by 5'RACE template switching with UMIs.

The sequenced sample was CD4+ T cells sorted from PBMCs, obtained 11 to 12 days after vaccination. These receptors all come from a man aged 50 to 59 who received an inactivated influenza vaccine.

The table lists this clonotype with many counts. The chain joins TRBV9 to TRBJ2-3; weak D call: TRBD1 (5 bases). This CDR3 is 16 amino acids long. The V gene's germline CDR1 is SGDLS and CDR2 YYNGEE. V shed 0 bases and J shed 5 bases, with 16 bases lying between them. DNA of the CDR3: TGTGCCAGCAGCGTAGGTATTAGCCAGGGCGGAGATACGCAGTATTTT. Amino acid sequence: CASSVGISQGGDTQYF.

This clonotype was detected only a few times. The chain is built from TRBV6-1 and TRBJ2-3, with TRBD2 matching 13 bases. V gave up 4 bases and J gave up 2 bases; unmatched junction bases: 12. This CDR3 is 19 amino acids long. The germline V gene encodes CDR1 MNHNS and CDR2 SASEGT. Here the CDR3 DNA reads TGTGCCAGCAGTGGAGGACTAGCGGGGGCCGCAGACCACACAGATACGCAGTATTTT. Translating it yields CASSGGLAGAADHTDTQYF.

In its sample, this clonotype was seen a few times. A read error may account for a junction end that differs from germline. CDR3 loop: CAISTSGSHALF. DNA of the CDR3: TGTGCCATCAGTACAAGCGGGAGTCATGCCCTCTTC. The rearrangement joins TRBV10-3 to TRBJ2-7; 8 nucleotides align to TRBD2. CDR1 ENHRY and CDR2 SYGVKD come from the germline V gene. The CDR3 length is 12 residues.

This clonotype was counted many times. J is TRBJ2-7 and V is TRBV7-2; 9 bases map to TRBD2. Germline CDR1 and CDR2: SGHTA and FQGNSA. V was clipped by 4 bases and J by 5 bases; unmatched bases: 12. This CDR3 contains 16 residues. Here the CDR3 DNA reads TGTGCCAGCAGCTGGAGGGGAGCGGGAGGTAGGAACGAGCAGTACTTC. Protein product: CASSWRGAGGRNEQYF.

This clonotype was seen ten or more times. V is TRBV2 and J is TRBJ2-1, with D unclear. This CDR3 is 14 amino acids long. V lost 3 bases to trimming and J lost 6 bases, with 12 bases between them. Germline V lookup: CDR1 SNHLY, CDR2 FYNNEI. The CDR3 spells CASSEELSSNEQFF. In nucleotides, the CDR3 is TGTGCCAGCAGTGAGGAACTCTCTTCCAATGAGCAGTTCTTC.

This clonotype was observed a handful of times. V and J are TRBV5-1 and TRBJ2-2; 7 bases are a match to TRBD2. The CDR3 length is 15 residues. Germline V lookup: CDR1 SGHRS, CDR2 YFSETQ. Trimming removed 1 base from V and 6 bases from J; junction bases left unmatched: 6. CDR3 residues: CASSLSLASSGELFF. Written as DNA, the CDR3 is TGCGCCAGCAGCTTGTCACTAGCGAGTTCCGGGGAGCTGTTTTTT.

The V call is TRBV10-3, the J call TRBJ2-7; D may be TRBD1 or TRBD2 (5 bases each). Germline V CDR1 and CDR2: ENHRY, SYGVKD. Trimming took off 2 bases at V and 2 bases at J, with 10 bases between the two ends. This CDR3 has 14 residues. The DNA for the CDR3 is TGTGCCATCAGTGAGGGGGGAGTTGCCTACGAGCAGTACTTC. Amino acid sequence: CAISEGGVAYEQYF.

This rearrangement joins TRBV3-1 to TRBJ1-2, with D tentatively TRBD1 (6 bases). Germline-derived CDR1 and CDR2 are LGHDT and YNNKEL (reference sequence). The V and J ends lost 1 base and 4 bases respectively, with 13 bases between them. This CDR3 contains 15 residues. CDR3 bases: TGTGCCAGCAGCCAAGGACAGGTTTTAAGCTATGGCTACACCTTC. It translates to CASSQGQVLSYGYTF.